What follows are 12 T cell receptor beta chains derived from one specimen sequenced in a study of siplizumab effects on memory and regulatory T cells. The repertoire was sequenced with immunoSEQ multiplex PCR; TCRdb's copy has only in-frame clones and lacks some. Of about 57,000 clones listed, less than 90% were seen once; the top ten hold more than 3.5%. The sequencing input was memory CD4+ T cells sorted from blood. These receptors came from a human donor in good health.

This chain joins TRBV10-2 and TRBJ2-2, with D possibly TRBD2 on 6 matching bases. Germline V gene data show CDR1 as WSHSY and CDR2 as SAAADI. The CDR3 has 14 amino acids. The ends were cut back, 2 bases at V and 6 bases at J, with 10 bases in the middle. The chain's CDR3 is CASSENSGPGELFF. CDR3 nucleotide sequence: TGCGCCAGCAGTGAGAATAGCGGTCCCGGGGAGCTGTTTTTT.

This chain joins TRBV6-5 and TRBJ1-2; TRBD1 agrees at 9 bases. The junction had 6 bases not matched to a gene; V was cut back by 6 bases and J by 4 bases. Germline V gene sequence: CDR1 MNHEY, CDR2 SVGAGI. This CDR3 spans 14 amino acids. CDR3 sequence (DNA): TGTGCCAGCAGAACTGGACAGGGGAGCTATGGCTACACCTTC. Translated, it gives CASRTGQGSYGYTF.

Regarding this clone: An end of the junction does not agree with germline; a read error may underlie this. The CDR3, as DNA: TGCGCCAGCACCTTGAGCGGGGGCTCCCACGAGCAGTACTTC. Its translation: CASTLSGGSHEQYF. The chain employs TRBV5-1 and TRBJ2-7; 8 bases are shared with TRBD2. The CDR3 runs 14 residues. The germline gives CDR1 SGHRS, CDR2 YFSETQ. Combining the CDR3 with reference TRBV5-1 and TRBJ2-7 gives the whole variable domain KAGVTQTPRYLIKTRGQQVTLSCSPISGHRSVSWYQQTPGQGLQFLFEYFSETQRNKGNFPGRFSGRQFSNSRSEMNVSTLELGDSALYLCASTLSGGSHEQYFGPGTRLTVT.

The CDR3 coding sequence is TGTGCCAGTAGAAGGGCAGGGGATATCTATGGCTACACCTTC. The encoded protein is CASRRAGDIYGYTF. The chain is built from TRBV19 and TRBJ1-2; D is perhaps TRBD1 (6 bases). Deletions cut 6 bases from V and 4 bases from J, with 15 bases between. Germline assignment: CDR1 LNHDA and CDR2 SQIVND (reference sequence). The CDR3 spans 14 residues.

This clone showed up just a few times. Written as DNA, the CDR3 is TGCGCCAGCAGTGAGGCAGGCACAGATACGCAGTATTTT. Its translation is CASSEAGTDTQYF. J is TRBJ2-3 and V is TRBV10-1; D gene ambiguous. The CDR3 extends over 13 amino acids. The germline gives CDR1 WNHNN, CDR2 SYGVQD (reference sequence). The V and J ends lost 2 bases and 1 base respectively, with 4 bases between them.

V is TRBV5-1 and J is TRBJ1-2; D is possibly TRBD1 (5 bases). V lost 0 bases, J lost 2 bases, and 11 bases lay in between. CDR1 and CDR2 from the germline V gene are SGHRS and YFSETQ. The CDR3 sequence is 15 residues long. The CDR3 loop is CASSLGGGENYGYTF. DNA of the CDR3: TGCGCCAGCAGCTTGGGGGGGGGAGAGAACTATGGCTACACCTTC.

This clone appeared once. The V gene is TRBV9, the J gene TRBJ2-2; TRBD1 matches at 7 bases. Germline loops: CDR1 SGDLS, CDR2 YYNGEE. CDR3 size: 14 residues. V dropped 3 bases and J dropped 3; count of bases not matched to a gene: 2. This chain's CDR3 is CASSGQGYTGELFF. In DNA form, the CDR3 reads TGTGCCAGCAGCGGACAGGGATACACCGGGGAGCTGTTTTTT.

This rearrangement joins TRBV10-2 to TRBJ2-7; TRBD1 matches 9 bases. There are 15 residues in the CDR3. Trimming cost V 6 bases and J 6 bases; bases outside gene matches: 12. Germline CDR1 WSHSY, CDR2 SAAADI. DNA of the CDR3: TGCGCCAGCAGGGCCGACAGGGGGTCATGGGGCGAGCAGTACTTC. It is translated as CASRADRGSWGEQYF.

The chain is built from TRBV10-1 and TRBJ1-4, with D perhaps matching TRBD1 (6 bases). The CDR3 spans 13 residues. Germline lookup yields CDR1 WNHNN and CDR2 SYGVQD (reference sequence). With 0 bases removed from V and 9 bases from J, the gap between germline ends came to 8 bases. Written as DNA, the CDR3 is TGCGCCAGCAGTGAGTCCGGGACAAAAAAACTGTTTTTT. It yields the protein CASSESGTKKLFF.

CDR3 coding DNA: TGTGCCATCAGTTCGCCGGGGGGGAACTCACCCCTCCACTTT. Encoded protein: CAISSPGGNSPLHF. The V and J genes are TRBV10-3 and TRBJ1-6, with D perhaps TRBD1 (5 bases). Trimming pared 5 bases from V and 10 bases from J, leaving 15 bases between. The CDR3 extends over 14 amino acids. Germline V gene data show CDR1 as ENHRY and CDR2 as SYGVKD.

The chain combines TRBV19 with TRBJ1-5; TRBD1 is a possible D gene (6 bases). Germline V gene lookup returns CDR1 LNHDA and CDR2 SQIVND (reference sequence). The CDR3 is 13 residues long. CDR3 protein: CASDRSVNQPQHF. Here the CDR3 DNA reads TGTGCGTCAGACAGGTCCGTGAATCAGCCCCAGCATTTT. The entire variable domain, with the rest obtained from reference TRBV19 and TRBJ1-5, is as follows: DGGITQSPKYLFRKEGQNVTLSCEQNLNHDAMYWYRQDPGQGLRLIYYSQIVNDFQKGDIAEGYSVSREKKESFPLTVTSAQKNPTAFYLCASDRSVNQPQHFGDGTRLSIL.

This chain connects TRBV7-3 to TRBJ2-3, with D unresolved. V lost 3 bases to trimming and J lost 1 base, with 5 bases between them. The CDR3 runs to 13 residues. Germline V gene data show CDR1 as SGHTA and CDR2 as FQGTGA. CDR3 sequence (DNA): TGTGCCAGCAGCTTCATGGGCACAGATACGCAGTATTTT. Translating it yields CASSFMGTDTQYF.